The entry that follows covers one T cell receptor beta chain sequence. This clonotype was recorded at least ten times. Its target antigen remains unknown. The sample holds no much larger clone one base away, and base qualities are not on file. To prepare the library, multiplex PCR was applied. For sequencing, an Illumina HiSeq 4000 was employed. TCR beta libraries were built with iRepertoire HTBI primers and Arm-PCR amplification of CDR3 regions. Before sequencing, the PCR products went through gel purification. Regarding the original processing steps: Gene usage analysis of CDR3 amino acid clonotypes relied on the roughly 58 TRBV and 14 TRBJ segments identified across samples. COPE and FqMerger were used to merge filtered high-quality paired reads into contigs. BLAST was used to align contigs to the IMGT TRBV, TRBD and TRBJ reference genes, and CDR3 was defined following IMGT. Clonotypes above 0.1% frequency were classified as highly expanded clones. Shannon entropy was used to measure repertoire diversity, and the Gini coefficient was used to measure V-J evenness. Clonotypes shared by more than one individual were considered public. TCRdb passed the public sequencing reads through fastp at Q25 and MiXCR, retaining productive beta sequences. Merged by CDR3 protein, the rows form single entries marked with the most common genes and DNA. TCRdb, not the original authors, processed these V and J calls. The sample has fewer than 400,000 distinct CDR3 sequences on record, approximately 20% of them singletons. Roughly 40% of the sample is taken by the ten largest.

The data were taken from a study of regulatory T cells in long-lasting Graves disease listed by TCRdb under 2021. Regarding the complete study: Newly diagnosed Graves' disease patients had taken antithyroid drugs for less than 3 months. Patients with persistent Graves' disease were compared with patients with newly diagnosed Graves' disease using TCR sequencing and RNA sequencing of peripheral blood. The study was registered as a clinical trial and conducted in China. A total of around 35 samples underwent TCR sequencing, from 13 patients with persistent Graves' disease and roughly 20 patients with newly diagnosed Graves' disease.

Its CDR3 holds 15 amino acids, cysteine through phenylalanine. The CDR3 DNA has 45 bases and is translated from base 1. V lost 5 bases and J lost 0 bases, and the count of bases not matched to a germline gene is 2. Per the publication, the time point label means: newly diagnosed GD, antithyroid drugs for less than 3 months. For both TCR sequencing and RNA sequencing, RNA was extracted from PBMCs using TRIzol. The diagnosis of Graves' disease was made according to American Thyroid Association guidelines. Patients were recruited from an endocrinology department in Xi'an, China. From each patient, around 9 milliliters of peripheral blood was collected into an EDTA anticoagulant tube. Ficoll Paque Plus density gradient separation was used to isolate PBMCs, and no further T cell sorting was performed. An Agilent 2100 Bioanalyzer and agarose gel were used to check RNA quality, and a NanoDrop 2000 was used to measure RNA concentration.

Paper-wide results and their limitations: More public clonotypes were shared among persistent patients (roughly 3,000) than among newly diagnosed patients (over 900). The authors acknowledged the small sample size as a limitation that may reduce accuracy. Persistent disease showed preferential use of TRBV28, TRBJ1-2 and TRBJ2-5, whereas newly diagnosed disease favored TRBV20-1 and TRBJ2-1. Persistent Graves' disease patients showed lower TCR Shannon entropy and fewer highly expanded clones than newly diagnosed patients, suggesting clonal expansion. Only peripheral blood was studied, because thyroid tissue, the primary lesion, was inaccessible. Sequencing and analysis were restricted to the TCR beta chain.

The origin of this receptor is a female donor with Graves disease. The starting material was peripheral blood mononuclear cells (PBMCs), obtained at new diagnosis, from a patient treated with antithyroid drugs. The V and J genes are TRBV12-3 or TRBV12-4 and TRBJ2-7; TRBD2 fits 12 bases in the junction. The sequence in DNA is TGTGCCAGCAGTAAGGGACTAGCGGGCTCCTACGAGCAGTACTTC. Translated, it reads CASSKGLAGSYEQYF.